This entry is about one T cell receptor (beta chain). This receptor's antigen is unknown. Per-nucleotide qualities are absent, and no much larger clonotype sits a single base away. TCRbeta CDR3 regions were amplified from genomic DNA by means of the immunoSEQ Assay, a bias-controlled multiplex PCR. In the authors' own workflow: The number of nucleated cells in each sample was estimated from the amplification of reference gene primers within the assay. To quantify the absolute abundance of each unique TCRbeta CDR3 rearrangement, sequence reads were collapsed and filtered. For each sample, productive Simpson clonality was calculated by taking the square root of Simpson's diversity index across productive rearrangements. The source is immuneACCESS, and TCRdb retained only in-frame sequences with V and J called. Part of the clones is not carried over; for the studies checked, unresolved V genes explain less than half of this, and the remainder is unexplained. D and trimming were read from the DNA, whereas the V and J calls and clone size are those reported in that table. The sample includes around 170,000 clones, with approximately 88% observed a single time. The leading ten clones occupy about 3.9% of the sample.

This entry belongs to a study of blood T cell repertoires in COVID-19 (dated by TCRdb to the early 2020s). Study-level background: The collaborator samples originated in the United States, Italy and Spain and spanned the acute and convalescent phases of COVID-19. Sample metadata almost always included a de-identified subject ID, COVID-19 status, age in years and sex. Subjects who had been exposed to COVID-19, were actively infected with it, or had recovered from it provided the deeply sampled blood TCRbeta repertoires that made up the dataset. The samples were drawn from two sources: the first 160 participants of the ongoing ImmuneRACE study, and over 1,000 subjects contributed by 6 global collaborators. The repertoires were made available in a free public database intended to serve as a resource for research on the immune response to SARS-CoV-2. The material from the prospective study consisted of cDNA or gDNA derived from T cells, B-cell-depleted T cells, or PBMCs. HLA class I and class II types, where available, came from metadata supplied by the sample provider rather than from assay-based typing. The full study reports these points: The quantity of clinical and demographic metadata differed by source and by participant and was supplied without curation.

Each collaborating institution followed its own protocols to collect whole blood in K2EDTA tubes. For TCRbeta analysis, collaborators shipped samples in one of three forms: frozen whole blood, isolated PBMCs, or DNA extracted from either of those sample types. CDR1 and CDR2, per the germline V gene, are SNHLY and FYNNEI. Cut back by 8 bases and 1 base, the V and J ends lie 12 bases apart. The CDR3 runs 13 amino acids, cysteine and phenylalanine included. The entry retains the CDR3 DNA only, 39 bases that are in frame from base 1. This clonotype was obtained from a woman between 25 and 40 years old with acute or convalescent COVID-19. Sequences were obtained from peripheral blood. The sequence is built from TRBV2 and TRBJ2-7; TRBD1 might be the D gene, on 6 matching bases. In nucleotides, the sequence is TGTGCCAGCCTATCAGGGGCGTCCTACGAGCAGTACTTC. Translated, it reads CASLSGASYEQYF.